This TCR beta chain appears in the sequencing data of a study of CD8 T cells in Susac syndrome. Whole-study context: At the time of blood draw, patients with Susac syndrome were therapy-naive, receiving corticosteroids, or receiving intravenous immunoglobulin alone.

An input of roughly 0.5 to 1 ug of RNA was subjected to reverse transcription using random hexamers. Each CDR3 protein gets one entry after TCRdb re-called the immunoSEQ multiplex PCR reads with MiXCR. The sample has about 83,000 distinct CDR3 sequences, approximately 96% seen once. TEMRA cells were enriched by FACS, while CD8+ and CD4+ T cells were obtained through a negative isolation that was performed magnetically. Remarks on this clonotype: What it recognizes is unknown.

Study findings and constraints: Susac-specific public clones were found in both the total CD8+ and the CD8+ TEMRA repertoires, with some 15 in the former and 4 to 6 in the latter.

The material sequenced was CD8+ T cells from PBMCs. The TCR originated in a human donor with Susac syndrome.

CDR3 nucleotides: TGTGCCAGCAGTTACTCGGTTGGGGACAGGGCCCCCTACGAGCAGTACGTC. It codes for CASSYSVGDRAPYEQYV. The J gene is TRBJ2-7, the V gene TRBV6-5; 9 bases match TRBD1. Per germline, CDR1 MNHEY and CDR2 SVGAGI. The V gene end was trimmed by 0 bases and the J gene end by 2 bases; junction bases not matched to a gene: 8. The CDR3 is 17 amino acids.